Sequencing of this T cell receptor (beta chain) was carried out in a study of blood T cell repertoires in COVID-19. Some clones are missing from TCRdb's copy, which holds only in-frame ones; the method was immunoSEQ multiplex PCR. This table has tens of thousands of clones, 80% to 90% appearing once. CDR1 is SNHLY and CDR2 is FYNNEI in the germline V gene. V was trimmed by 8 bases and J by 3 bases, leaving 6 bases between them. CDR3 length equals 11 residues. The sequence was collected from a human donor with active COVID-19. The donor label of this sample is uncertain. Sequenced material: peripheral blood. This chain connects TRBV2 to TRBJ2-3; D might be TRBD2 (6 bases). CDR3 region: CASGTTDTQYF. CDR3 bases: TGTGCCAGCGGGACTACAGATACGCAGTATTTT.